This T cell receptor beta chain was identified in a study of blood T cells in healthy people across ages. This clonotype was recorded once. The use of a sample-barcoded 5' primer and a J-beta primer mix characterized a second PCR of about 7 to 12 cycles. In TCRdb, the 5' RACE reads were re-called with MiXCR into one record per CDR3 protein. This sample has 1.5 million to 1.8 million distinct CDR3 sequences; about 45% occur once, and the top ten carry about 4%. The V segment lost 6 bases and the J segment 6 bases; nucleotides outside the gene matches: 6. Per the germline V gene, CDR1 is SQVTM and CDR2 is ANQGSEA. The CDR3 covers 13 residues. Every sample yielded at least 6.5 million isolated PBMCs.

The clonotype was recovered from a woman aged 18 to 35 in good health. The sample taken for sequencing was blood. The V gene is TRBV29-1, the J gene TRBJ2-1; 9 positions agree with TRBD2. Here the CDR3 reads CSVAGLAINEQFF. The CDR3 DNA follows: TGCAGCGTGGCCGGACTAGCGATCAATGAGCAGTTCTTC.